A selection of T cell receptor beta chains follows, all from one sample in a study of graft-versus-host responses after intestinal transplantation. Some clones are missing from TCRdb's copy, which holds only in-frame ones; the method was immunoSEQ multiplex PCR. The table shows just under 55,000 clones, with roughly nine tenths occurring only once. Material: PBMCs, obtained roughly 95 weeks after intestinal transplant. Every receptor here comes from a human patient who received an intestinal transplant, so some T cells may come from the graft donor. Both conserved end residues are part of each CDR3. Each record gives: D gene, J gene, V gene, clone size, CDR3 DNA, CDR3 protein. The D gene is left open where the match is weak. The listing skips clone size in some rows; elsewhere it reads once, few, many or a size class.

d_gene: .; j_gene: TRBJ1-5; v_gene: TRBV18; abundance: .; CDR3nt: TGTGCCAGCTCACCACAGGGCAATCAGCCCCAGCATTTT; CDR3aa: CASSPQGNQPQHF
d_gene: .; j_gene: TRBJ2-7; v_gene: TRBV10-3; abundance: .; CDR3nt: TGTGCCATAGGACAAGCCTACGAGCAGTACTTC; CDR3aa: CAIGQAYEQYF
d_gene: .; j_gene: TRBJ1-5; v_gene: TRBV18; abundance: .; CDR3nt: TGTGCCAGCTCACTAAGCGAGAGTAATCAGCCCCAGCATTTT; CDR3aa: CASSLSESNQPQHF
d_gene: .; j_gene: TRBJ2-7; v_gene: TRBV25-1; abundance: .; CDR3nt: TGTGCCAGCGGCGACTCAATCTACGAGCAGTACTTC; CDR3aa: CASGDSIYEQYF
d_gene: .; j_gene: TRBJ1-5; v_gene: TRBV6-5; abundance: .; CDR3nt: TGTGCCAGCAGTCATCGGGGGAGTCTCCAGCATTTT; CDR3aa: CASSHRGSLQHF
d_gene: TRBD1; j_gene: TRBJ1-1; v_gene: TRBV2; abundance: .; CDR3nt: TGTGCCACGACAGGGACGATAAACACTGAAGCTTTCTTT; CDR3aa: CATTGTINTEAFF
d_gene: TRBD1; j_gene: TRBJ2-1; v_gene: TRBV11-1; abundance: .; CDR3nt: TGTGCCAGCAGCCGGACAGGGAGCTCCTACAATGAGCAGTTCTTC; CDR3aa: CASSRTGSSYNEQFF
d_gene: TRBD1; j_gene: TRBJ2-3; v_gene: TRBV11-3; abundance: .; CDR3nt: TGTGCCAGCAGCTTAAAAGGCGGTTGGACAGGGGGCCGCGGAGATACGCAGTATTTT; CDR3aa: CASSLKGGWTGGRGDTQYF
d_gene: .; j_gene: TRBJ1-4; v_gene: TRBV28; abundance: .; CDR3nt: TGTGCCAGCAGTGGCCAAAATGATCAGGCAGGGGAAAAACTGTTTTTT; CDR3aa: CASSGQNDQAGEKLFF
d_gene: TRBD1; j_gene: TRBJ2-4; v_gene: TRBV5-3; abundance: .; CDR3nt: TGTGCCAGAAGTTGCCGGGACAGGGCCAAAAACATTCAGTACTTC; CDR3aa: CARSCRDRAKNIQYF
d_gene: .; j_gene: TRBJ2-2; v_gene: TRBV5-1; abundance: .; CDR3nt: TGCGCCAGCGCTCTGGGACAACACACCGGGGAGCTGTTTTTT; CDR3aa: CASALGQHTGELFF
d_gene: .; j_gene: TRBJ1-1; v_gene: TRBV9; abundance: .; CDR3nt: TGTGCCAGCAGCGCTAACATAAAGAACACTGAAGCTTTCTTT; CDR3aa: CASSANIKNTEAFF
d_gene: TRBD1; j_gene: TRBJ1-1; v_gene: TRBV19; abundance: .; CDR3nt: TGTGCCAGTAGTCCCTCGGGACAGGGGGCAAACACTGAAGCTTTCTTT; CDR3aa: CASSPSGQGANTEAFF
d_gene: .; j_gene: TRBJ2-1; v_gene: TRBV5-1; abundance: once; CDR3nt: TGCGCCAGCAGCTTGCAGGGCTCCTCTCCTGAGCAGTTCTTC; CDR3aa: CASSLQGSSPEQFF
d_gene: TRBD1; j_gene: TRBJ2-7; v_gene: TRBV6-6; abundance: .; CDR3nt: TGTGCCAGCGGGGCCTTCAGGGGGCGCGGCGAGCAGTACTTC; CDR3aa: CASGAFRGRGEQYF
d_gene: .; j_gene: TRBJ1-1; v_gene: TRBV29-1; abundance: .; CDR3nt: TGCAGCGGTGAAAACGGAATGAACACTGAAGCTTTCTTT; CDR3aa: CSGENGMNTEAFF
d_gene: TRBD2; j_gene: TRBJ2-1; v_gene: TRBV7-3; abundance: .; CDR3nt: TGTGCCAGCAGCTTAACGGGACTAGGGTACAATGAGCAGTTCTTC; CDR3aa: CASSLTGLGYNEQFF
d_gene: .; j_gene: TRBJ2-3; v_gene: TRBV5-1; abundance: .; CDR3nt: TGCGCCAGCAGCTTAGAACCTAGCACAGATACGCAGTATTTT; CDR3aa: CASSLEPSTDTQYF
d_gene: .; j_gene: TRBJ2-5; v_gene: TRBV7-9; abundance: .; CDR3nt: TGTGCCAGCAGCCGACAACAGACCCAGTACTTC; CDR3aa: CASSRQQTQYF
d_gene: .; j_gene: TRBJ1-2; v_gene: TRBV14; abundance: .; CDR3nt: TGTGCCAGCAGCCCCCTGGCGCGGGGGATGGGGGGCTACACCTTC; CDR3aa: CASSPLARGMGGYTF
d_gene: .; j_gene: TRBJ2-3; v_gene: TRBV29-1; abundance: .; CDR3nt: TGCAGCGTTGAAGCTGGGGGGCAGGAGATTTCAGATACGCAGTATTTT; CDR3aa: CSVEAGGQEISDTQYF
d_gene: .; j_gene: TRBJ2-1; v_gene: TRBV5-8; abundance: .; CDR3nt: TGTGCCAGCAGCGCCCGGGACTTATACAATGAGCAGTTCTTC; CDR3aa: CASSARDLYNEQFF
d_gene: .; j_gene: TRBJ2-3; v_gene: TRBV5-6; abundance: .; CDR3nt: TGTGCCAGCAGCTTGACAGATACGCAGTATTTT; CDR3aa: CASSLTDTQYF
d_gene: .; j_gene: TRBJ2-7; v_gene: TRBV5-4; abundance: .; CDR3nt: TGTGCCAGCAGCTTGGTGTTAGCGTACGAGCAGTACTTC; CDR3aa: CASSLVLAYEQYF
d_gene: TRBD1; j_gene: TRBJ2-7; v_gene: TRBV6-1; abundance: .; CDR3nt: TGTGCCAGCTCCGGGACAGTTTCCTACGAGCAGTACTTC; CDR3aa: CASSGTVSYEQYF
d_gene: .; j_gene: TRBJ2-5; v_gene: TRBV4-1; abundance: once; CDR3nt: TGCGCCAGCAGCCAAGCTGGGCTAGCCAAAGAGACCCAGTACTTC; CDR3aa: CASSQAGLAKETQYF
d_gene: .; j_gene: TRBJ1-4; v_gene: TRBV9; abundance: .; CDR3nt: TGTGCCAGCAGCCCCGGTTTTGCAACTAATGAAAAACTGTTTTTT; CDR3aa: CASSPGFATNEKLFF
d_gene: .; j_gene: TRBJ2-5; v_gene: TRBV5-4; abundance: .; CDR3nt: TGTGCCAGCAGCCTCCACGGCTTGGGGACCCAGTACTTC; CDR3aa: CASSLHGLGTQYF
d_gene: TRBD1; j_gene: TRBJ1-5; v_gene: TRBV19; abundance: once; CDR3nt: TGTGCCAGTAGTGGGACAGGGGGGCCGAATCAGCCCCAGCATTTT; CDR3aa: CASSGTGGPNQPQHF
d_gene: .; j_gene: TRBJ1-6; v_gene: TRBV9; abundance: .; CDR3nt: TGTGCCAGCAGCTCAAGCTCCTATAATTCACCCCTCCACTTT; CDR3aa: CASSSSSYNSPLHF
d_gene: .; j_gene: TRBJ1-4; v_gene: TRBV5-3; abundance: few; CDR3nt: TGTGCCAGAAGCTTGGGAAGAGGCCGGAGGGTTGAAAAACTGTTTTTT; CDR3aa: CARSLGRGRRVEKLFF
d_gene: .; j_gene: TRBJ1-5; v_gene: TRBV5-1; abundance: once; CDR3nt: TGCGCCAGCAGCTTGGGAGATAAGGGTAATCAGCCCCAGCATTTT; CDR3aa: CASSLGDKGNQPQHF
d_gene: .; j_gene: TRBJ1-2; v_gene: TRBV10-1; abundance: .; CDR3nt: TGCGCCACGCCCACAACCGGAACAGCACGAACCTATGGCTACACCTTC; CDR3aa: CATPTTGTARTYGYTF
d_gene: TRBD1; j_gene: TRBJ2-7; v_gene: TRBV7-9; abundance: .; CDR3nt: TGTGCCAGCAGCTTTCCGGGACAGACCTTCGAGCAGTACTTC; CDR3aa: CASSFPGQTFEQYF
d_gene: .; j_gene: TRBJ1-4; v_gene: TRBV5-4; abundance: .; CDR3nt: TGTGCCAGCAGCTTTATGGGGGGTGAAAAACTGTTTTTT; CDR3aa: CASSFMGGEKLFF
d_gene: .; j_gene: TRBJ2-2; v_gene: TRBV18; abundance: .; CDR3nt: TGTGCCAGCTCACTACTCAGCGCCGGGGAGCTGTTTTTT; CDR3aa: CASSLLSAGELFF
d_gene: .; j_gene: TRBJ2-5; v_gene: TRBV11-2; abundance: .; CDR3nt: TGTGCCAGCAGCGTACACCATCTAGAGACCCAGTACTTC; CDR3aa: CASSVHHLETQYF
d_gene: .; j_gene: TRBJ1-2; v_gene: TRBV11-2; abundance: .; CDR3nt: TGTGCCAGCAGCCCCCTGGAGACCTCCTATGGCTACACCTTC; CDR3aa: CASSPLETSYGYTF
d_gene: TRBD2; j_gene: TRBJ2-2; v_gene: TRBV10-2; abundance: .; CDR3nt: TGCGCCAGCGTGAGGAGGCTAGCGGGGGGCTGGAACACCGGGGAGCTGTTTTTT; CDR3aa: CASVRRLAGGWNTGELFF
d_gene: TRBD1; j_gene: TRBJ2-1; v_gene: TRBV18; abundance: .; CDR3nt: TGTGCCAGCTCATCGGACAGGGTTCTAGTTGAGCAGTTCTTC; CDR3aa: CASSSDRVLVEQFF
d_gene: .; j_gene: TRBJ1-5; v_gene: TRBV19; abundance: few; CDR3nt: TGTGCCAGTAGCCTCGTTTCTCATCAGCCCCAGCATTTT; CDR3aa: CASSLVSHQPQHF
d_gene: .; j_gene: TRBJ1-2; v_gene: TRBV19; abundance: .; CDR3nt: TGTGCCAGTAGTCCAAACGCCAGGGAGGGCGGGGGCTACACCTTC; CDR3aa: CASSPNAREGGGYTF
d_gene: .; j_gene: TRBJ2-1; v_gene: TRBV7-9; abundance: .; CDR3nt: TGTGCCAGCAGCTTAGCGAGGGAACAGGGCAATGAGCAGTTCTTC; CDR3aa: CASSLAREQGNEQFF
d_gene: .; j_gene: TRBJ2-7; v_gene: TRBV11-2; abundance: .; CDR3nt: TGTGCCAGCAGCTTAGATTGGGGCAGGGGCCAGTACGAGCAGTACTTC; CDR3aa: CASSLDWGRGQYEQYF
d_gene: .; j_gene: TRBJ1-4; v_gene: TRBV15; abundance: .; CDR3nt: TGTGCCACCAGCACCGTACTAAGGGGACGAGGCGAAAAACTGTTTTTT; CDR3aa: CATSTVLRGRGEKLFF
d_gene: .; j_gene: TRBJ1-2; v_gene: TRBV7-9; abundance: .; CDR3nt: TGTGCCAGCCAGGGAGATGGCTACACCTTC; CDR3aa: CASQGDGYTF
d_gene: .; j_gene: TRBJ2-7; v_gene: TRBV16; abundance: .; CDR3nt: TGTGCCAGCAGCCAAGGGAGCGGGCTCCCCCTCGAGCAGTACTTC; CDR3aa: CASSQGSGLPLEQYF
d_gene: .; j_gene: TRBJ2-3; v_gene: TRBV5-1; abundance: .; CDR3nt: TGCGCCAGCAGCGTTGCTTCGGCAGATACGCAGTATTTT; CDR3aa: CASSVASADTQYF
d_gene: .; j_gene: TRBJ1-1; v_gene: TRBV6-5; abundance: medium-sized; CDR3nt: TGTGCCAGCAGTTACTACCAGGGCGCCACTGAAGCTTTCTTT; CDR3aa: CASSYYQGATEAFF
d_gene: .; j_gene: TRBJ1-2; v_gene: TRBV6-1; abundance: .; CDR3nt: TGTGCCAGCAGTGAAGCGCCGGTGGAATATGGCTACACCTTC; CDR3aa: CASSEAPVEYGYTF
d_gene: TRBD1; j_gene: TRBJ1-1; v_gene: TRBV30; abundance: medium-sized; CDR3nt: TGTGCCTGGAGTCCGGGACAGTTCTATGCTTTCTTT; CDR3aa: CAWSPGQFYAFF
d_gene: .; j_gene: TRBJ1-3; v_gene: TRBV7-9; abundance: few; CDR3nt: TGTGCCAGCAGTAACGTGGGGGCAACCTCTGGAAACACCATATATTTT; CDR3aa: CASSNVGATSGNTIYF
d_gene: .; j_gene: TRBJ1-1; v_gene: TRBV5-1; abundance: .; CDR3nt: TGCGCCAGCAGCTTGGGGGGCAGAGACTTGAACACTGAAGCTTTCTTT; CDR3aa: CASSLGGRDLNTEAFF